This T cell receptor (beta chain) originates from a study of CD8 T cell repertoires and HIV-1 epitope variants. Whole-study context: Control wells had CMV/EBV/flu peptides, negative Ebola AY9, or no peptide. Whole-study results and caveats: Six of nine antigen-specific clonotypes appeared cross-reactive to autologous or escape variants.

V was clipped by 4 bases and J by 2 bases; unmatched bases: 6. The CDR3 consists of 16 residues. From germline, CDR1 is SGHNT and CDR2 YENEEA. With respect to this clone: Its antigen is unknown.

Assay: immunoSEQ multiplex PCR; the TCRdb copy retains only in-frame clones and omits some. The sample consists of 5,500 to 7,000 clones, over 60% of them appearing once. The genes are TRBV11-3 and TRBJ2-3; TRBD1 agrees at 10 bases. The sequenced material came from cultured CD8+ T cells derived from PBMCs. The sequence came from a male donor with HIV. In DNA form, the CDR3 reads TGTGCCAGCAGCTCGAGGACAGGGGGTTTCACAGATACGCAGTATTTT. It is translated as CASSSRTGGFTDTQYF.